This TCR beta chain emerged from a study of blood T cells in healthy people across ages (dated by TCRdb to between 2014 and 2017). With respect to the entire study: In model experiments, template switching captured roughly one uniquely barcoded TCR beta cDNA molecule for every two T cells. The study measured age-related changes in TCR beta repertoire diversity using deep sequencing normalized with unique cDNA molecular identifiers. The donors were divided into four age groups: young (average approximately 15 years), middle-aged (almost 40), aged (about 60) and long-lived (about 80). To avoid experimental bias, donors of different ages were spread randomly across the sequencing lanes. Using the same blood draw, the study looked at two additional independent replicas of 1 million unique cDNA reads for two donors, one aged 18 to 30 and the other aged 80 or older. The investigation overall reported the following: Observed TCR beta diversity correlated strongly with the percentage of naive T cells measured by flow cytometry. Conclusive comparison of naive and antigen-experienced compartments was prevented by the profiling of bulk unsorted PBMCs. Because the CMV infection status of the donors was unknown, age-related changes in expanded clonotypes may potentially have been confounded. Estimates of total diversity from one million sequenced T cells were regarded as lower bounds and underestimates. Compared with the aged group, the long-lived group had more naive CD4+ T cells, fewer expanded clones and increased TCR diversity, suggesting age selection. Observed TCR beta diversity per million T cells fell roughly linearly with age, and a significant reduction was already apparent by age roughly 41.

The library was prepared using 5' RACE. Sequencing used an Illumina HiSeq 2500. The second PCR ran for roughly 6 to 11 cycles and used a J-beta primer mix along with a sample-barcoded 5' primer. Each TCR beta cDNA molecule received a unique molecular identifier from a template-switch 5' adaptor carrying 12 random nucleotides. At least 2.5 million CDR3-containing paired-end reads were obtained from each sample. The Mint cDNA synthesis kit, primed by a TRBC-specific oligonucleotide, was used to synthesize first-strand cDNA from all RNA. Following uracil-DNA glycosylase treatment, a first 18-cycle PCR with universal primers M1SS and BC2_uni_R was performed on all cDNA. Per the original workflow: For normalization, 1 million high-quality reads were randomly selected from each sample, with every read carrying a distinct molecular identifier. Instead of being binned into consensus sequences, reads that shared molecular identifiers were thrown out. MiTCR, run with a Q25 quality threshold and the strictest error-elimination algorithm, handled CDR3 identification, clonotype clustering and error correction. Lower-bound total TCR beta diversity was estimated with a nonparametric unseen species model using Euler transformation. Using fastp at Q25 and MiXCR, TCRdb reprocessed the public reads and kept productive beta chains. Each entry is one CDR3 protein sequence, shown with its most common DNA and genes. These V and J calls are TCRdb output, not the study's own analysis. This sample has about 1.6 million distinct CDR3 sequences in its table, and about 35% of those were observed once. The ten largest clones add up to approximately 11% of the sample.

The germline V gene provides CDR1 KGHSH and CDR2 LQKENI. Trimming costs V 6 bases and J 5 bases, and their ends lie 20 bases apart. Including cysteine and phenylalanine, the CDR3 has 15 amino acids. The kept DNA is CDR3 alone, 45 bases in frame from the first base. The 39 donors, aged about 6 to 100 years, were systemically healthy Caucasian individuals from Russia. Ten milliliters of peripheral blood were drawn from each donor into EDTA-treated Vacutainer tubes. Ficoll-Paque density-gradient centrifugation was used to isolate PBMCs, with at least 6.5 million per sample. Total RNA, at least 6 micrograms per sample, was extracted from PBMCs with Trizol reagent. For every donor, flow cytometry on a PBMC aliquot measured the percentage of naive CD45RAhigh/CD27high T cells. The sample holds many counts of this clonotype. The target of this receptor is not known. No clone much larger than this one lies a single base away; base qualities are absent.

The clonotype comes from a woman aged 25 to 39 in good health. The sequence joins TRBV18 to TRBJ2-7, with no reliable assignment of the D segment. The specimen sequenced was blood. The CDR3 protein sequence reads: CASSSSMALLNEQYF. The DNA sequence is given as TGTGCCAGCTCCTCGAGCATGGCGCTATTGAACGAGCAGTACTTC.